Shown below are 10 T cell receptor beta chains from a single sample sequenced in a study of OX40 agonist ivuxolimab in advanced cancers. Clones were read by immunoSEQ multiplex PCR, and TCRdb kept only the in-frame ones, dropping some. Here the sample spans about 78,000 clones, roughly 92% being singletons. The input for sequencing was CD4+ or CD8+ T cells sorted from blood, taken in a trial of the OX40 agonist ivuxolimab. These receptors originate from an adult with an advanced solid tumor such as melanoma, head and neck, liver or kidney cancer.

CDR3 residues: CASSGNGETQYF. DNA of the CDR3: TGTGCCAGCAGTGGAAATGGGGAGACCCAGTACTTC. This sequence joins TRBV2 and TRBJ2-5, with no clear D. There are 12 residues in the CDR3. Germline values: CDR1 SNHLY, CDR2 FYNNEI. Trimming stripped 4 bases from V and 5 bases from J, with 8 bases between.

This rearrangement joins TRBV7-6 to TRBJ2-3; TRBD2 agrees at 11 bases. The CDR3 totals 16 residues. Germline CDR1 SGHVS, CDR2 FNYEAQ. After removal of 6 bases from V and 0 bases from J, the junction contained 5 bases not matched to a gene. CDR3 residues: CASSPSGGTSTDTQYF. CDR3 in DNA: TGTGCCAGCAGTCCTAGCGGGGGGACTAGCACAGATACGCAGTATTTT. The full variable domain, with the rest looked up from reference TRBV7-6 and TRBJ2-3, is GAGVSQSPRYKVTKRGQDVALRCDPISGHVSLYWYRQALGQGPEFLTYFNYEAQQDKSGLPNDRFSAERPEGSISTLTIQRTEQRDSAMYRCASSPSGGTSTDTQYFGPGTRLTVL.

This chain uses TRBV10-3 with TRBJ2-7, with D perhaps matching TRBD2 (5 bases). This CDR3 region has 15 residues. Germline CDR1 ENHRY, CDR2 SYGVKD. V was clipped by 3 bases and J by 3 bases, with 15 bases between them. The CDR3 protein is CAISDLTRLGYEQYF. The DNA for the CDR3 is TGTGCCATCAGTGATCTCACTAGGTTAGGCTACGAGCAGTACTTC.

This rearrangement joins TRBV19 to TRBJ1-2; D unresolved. Deletions cut 4 bases from V and 0 bases from J, with 18 bases between. From germline, CDR1 is LNHDA and CDR2 SQIVND (reference sequence). This CDR3 has 17 amino acids. The CDR3 reads CASSTLYRKKSNYGYTF. The CDR3 nucleotides read TGTGCCAGTAGTACCCTATACCGGAAAAAATCTAACTATGGCTACACCTTC.

This chain uses TRBV29-1 with TRBJ2-1; 11 nucleotides line up with TRBD2. V lost 2 bases, J lost 9 bases, and 6 bases stayed unmatched. Germline lookup yields CDR1 SQVTM and CDR2 ANQGSEA. CDR3 length equals 14 residues. The CDR3 here is CSVEPFSGRGEQFF. The CDR3 region has the DNA TGCAGCGTTGAACCCTTTAGCGGGAGGGGTGAGCAGTTCTTC.

J is TRBJ2-7 and V is TRBV7-2, with TRBD1 identical over 10 bases. The length of the CDR3 is 17 residues. V gave up 3 bases and J gave up 3 bases; unmatched junction bases: 11. The germline V gene has CDR1 SGHTA and CDR2 FQGNSA. In nucleotides, the CDR3 is TGTGCCAGCAGCTTTAGGTCCGGGACAGGGGCCTTCTACGAGCAGTACTTC. Translation gives CASSFRSGTGAFYEQYF.

The genes are TRBV7-2 and TRBJ2-7; weak D call: TRBD1 (6 bases). V shed 5 bases and J shed 2 bases, with 16 bases lying between them. CDR3 size: 15 residues. Germline values: CDR1 SGHTA, CDR2 FQGNSA. This CDR3 is CASSDWGQLAYEQYF. CDR3 coding DNA: TGTGCCAGCAGCGACTGGGGGCAGCTCGCCTACGAGCAGTACTTC.

The gene calls are TRBV4-1 and TRBJ2-3; D is ambiguous. V shed 1 base and J shed 2 bases, with 7 bases lying between them. CDR1 and CDR2 (germline): MGHRA, YSYEKL. CDR3 size: 14 residues. CDR3 sequence: CASSQVAYTDTQYF. DNA of the CDR3: TGCGCCAGCAGCCAAGTGGCTTACACAGATACGCAGTATTTT.

The rearrangement uses TRBV6-1 and TRBJ1-3; TRBD1 might be the D (5 bases). Germline CDR1 is MNHNS and CDR2 is SASEGT. The germline V and J ends were trimmed by 5 bases and 0 bases, with 11 bases remaining between them. The CDR3 totals 15 residues. The chain's CDR3 is CASSSGRYSGNTIYF. The CDR3 region has the DNA TGTGCCAGCAGTTCGGGACGGTACTCTGGAAACACCATATATTTT.

This rearrangement joins TRBV27 to TRBJ2-7, with D perhaps TRBD1 or TRBD2 (5 bases each). Germline V gene lookup returns CDR1 MNHEY and CDR2 SMNVEV (reference sequence). The CDR3 has 14 residues. V dropped 5 bases and J dropped 0 bases, with 11 bases sitting between them. Here the CDR3 DNA reads TGTGCCAGCAGTCCCCGGGGCTCCTCCTACGAGCAGTACTTC. As protein: CASSPRGSSYEQYF.